These 5 T cell receptor beta chains were sequenced from one sample in a study of radiotherapy plus CTLA-4 blockade in lung cancer (dated by TCRdb to the late 2010s). Libraries were constructed by the immunoSEQ multiplex PCR assay. Held by TCRdb, this immuneACCESS table contains in-frame sequences only and omits some clones. Under half of the omission traces to an unresolved V gene where checked; the cause of the rest is unknown. The sample has 90,000 or so clones on record, 75% to 90% of them singletons. 0.75% to 0.85% of the sample comes from the top ten. The specimen was peripheral blood, collected from a patient treated with radiotherapy plus ipilimumab. The receptors were sampled from a human donor with non-small cell lung cancer who had stable disease on radiotherapy plus ipilimumab.

This clone was counted a single time. The rearrangement links TRBV27 to TRBJ2-1, with 8 bases aligning to TRBD2. CDR3 length: 14 amino acids. CDR1 MNHEY and CDR2 SMNVEV come from the germline V gene (reference sequence). The V segment lost 7 bases and the J segment 4 bases; nucleotides outside the gene matches: 6. CDR3 sequence reads: CASISGGPYNEQFF. CDR3 DNA sequence: TGTGCCAGCATATCGGGAGGGCCTTACAATGAGCAGTTCTTC.

CDR3 nucleotides: TGTGCCAGCTCACCAAACAACTCTGGAAACACCATATATTTT. It is translated as CASSPNNSGNTIYF. The chain uses TRBV18 and TRBJ1-3; D is ambiguous. V gave up 2 bases and J gave up 0 bases, with 5 bases separating them. The germline gives CDR1 KGHSH, CDR2 LQKENI. The CDR3 extends over 14 amino acids.

The chain recombines TRBV6-5 with TRBJ2-2; the D gene is possibly TRBD2 (6 bases). The V gene lost 6 bases and the J gene lost 7 bases, with 15 bases spanning the gap. Germline lookup yields CDR1 MNHEY and CDR2 SVGAGI. CDR3 size: 14 residues. The CDR3 DNA reads TGTGCCAGCAGGCGGGATGCTAGCGTCGGGGAGCTGTTTTTT. Translated, it gives CASRRDASVGELFF.

In nucleotides, the CDR3 is TGCGCCAGCAGCTTGGCCCCGGACAGGGGGGACTATGGCTACACCTTC. Its protein is CASSLAPDRGDYGYTF. The chain carries TRBV5-1 and TRBJ1-2; 10 positions agree with TRBD1. Per germline, CDR1 SGHRS and CDR2 YFSETQ. The trim removed 0 bases at V and 3 bases at J, leaving 5 bases unmatched. The CDR3 is made up of 16 amino acids.

The rearrangement joins TRBV6-5 to TRBJ1-5; 7 bases align to TRBD1. Germline V CDR1 and CDR2: MNHEY, SVGAGI. The CDR3 totals 14 residues. With V trimmed by 5 bases and J by 0 bases, 1 base remained unmatched. The chain's CDR3 is CASSGQASNQPQHF. CDR3 sequence (DNA): TGTGCCAGCAGTGGACAGGCTAGCAATCAGCCCCAGCATTTT.